The 3 T cell receptor beta chains given below trace back to one sample, sequenced in a study of blood T cell repertoires in COVID-19. The data were produced by immunoSEQ multiplex PCR, yet TCRdb's version contains in-frame clones alone and is incomplete. The sample carries some 100,000 clones, around 93% recorded once. The sample taken for sequencing was peripheral blood. The receptors come from a human donor with active COVID-19. The donor label of this sample is uncertain.

This rearrangement joins TRBV5-1 to TRBJ1-2; D is unclear. The V gene's germline CDR1 is SGHRS and CDR2 YFSETQ. V lost 1 base to trimming and J lost 5 bases, with 18 bases between them. The CDR3 extends over 16 amino acids. The CDR3 spells CASSLPGEGRRYGYTF. Written as DNA, the CDR3 is TGCGCCAGCAGCTTGCCTGGGGAGGGAAGGAGGTATGGCTACACCTTC.

The genes are TRBV28 and TRBJ2-7; the match to TRBD1 covers 8 bases. The CDR3 has 14 residues. CDR1 MDHEN and CDR2 SYDVKM come from the germline V gene. With 7 bases clipped from V and 3 bases from J, the junction kept 8 bases outside the gene matches. DNA for the CDR3: TGTGCCAGCATGGGTGACAGGGGATACTACGAGCAGTACTTC. The encoded protein is CASMGDRGYYEQYF.

The chain recombines TRBV18 with TRBJ1-3, with D possibly matching TRBD1 (6 bases). The V gene lost 3 bases and the J gene lost 0 bases, with 9 bases spanning the gap. CDR3 length: 15 residues. In germline, CDR1 is KGHSH, CDR2 LQKENI. The CDR3 protein is CASSPGQSSGNTIYF. CDR3 bases: TGTGCCAGCTCACCCGGACAGTCCTCTGGAAACACCATATATTTT.